This T cell receptor beta chain appears in the sequencing data of a study of T cells after posttransplantation cyclophosphamide. This clone occurred many times. Its cognate antigen is unknown. With 5 bases removed from V and 4 bases from J, the gap between germline ends came to 15 bases. The CDR3 consists of 14 residues. Germline CDR1 reads SEHNR; CDR2 reads FQNEAQ (reference sequence). Findings of the study overall: TRB overlap between skin or GI tissue T cells and blood was limited. Recipient CMV seropositivity and CMV reactivation strongly tracked TRB clonality. Donor-recipient repertoire similarity was low at 1-2 months, rising over year one.

The related graft donor's blood sample was taken on the day of bone marrow donation. Libraries were prepared by immunoSEQ multiplex PCR; TCRdb keeps only in-frame clonotypes and omits some of them. The sample holds approximately 31,000 clones, and no clone turns up only once. The sequencing sample was made of PBMCs. This clonotype originated in a woman in her twenties or thirties in good health and a related stem cell transplant donor. The chain employs TRBV7-9 and TRBJ2-7; possibly TRBD1 or TRBD2 for D (7 bases each). The CDR3 here is CASSAGEGAYEQYF. The CDR3 DNA is TGTGCCAGCAGCGCGGGAGAGGGGGCATACGAGCAGTACTTC.